The T cell receptor (beta chain) under discussion was sequenced for a study of regulatory T cells in long-lasting Graves disease. The study's findings and limits: Lower TCR diversity was seen in persistent Graves' patients than in newly diagnosed ones.

CDR1 and CDR2 (germline): SNHLY, FYNNEI. The CDR3 is 15 amino acids. Germline trimming cut 11 bases from V and 0 bases from J; bases unmatched to any gene: 9. Noted time point: newly diagnosed GD, antithyroid drugs for less than 3 months. After RNA was extracted from PBMCs, the TCR library was made from it. Details on this clonotype: As yet, its antigen is unknown. A read error is possible here, since a much larger clone lies one base away.

The authors built TCR beta libraries using iRepertoire HTBI primers and Arm-PCR of CDR3 regions. Original analysis: Identified across the samples were 62 TRBV segments and more than twelve TRBJ segments. A single record per CDR3 protein comes from TCRdb applying MiXCR to the multiplex PCR reads. The authors' filters were not applied to this entry. The sample comprises 550,000 to 700,000 distinct CDR3 sequences, about 16% of which are singletons, and about 12% rests with the top ten. These data were also filed under a second study, of T cells in Graves' hyperthyroidism and ophthalmopathy. That source adds: First-round RT-PCR targeting the TCR CDR3 was performed with the HTBI primer set.

The sample consisted of peripheral blood mononuclear cells (PBMCs), taken at new diagnosis, from a patient treated with antithyroid drugs. The receptor's source is a man aged 18 to 30 with Graves disease. The chain recombines TRBV2 with TRBJ2-1; 8 bases are shared with TRBD2. The chain's CDR3 is CAGDPGLGSYNEQFF. The CDR3 nucleotides are TGTGCCGGCGATCCGGGACTAGGCTCCTACAATGAGCAGTTCTTC.